This is a list of T cell receptor beta chains from one sample in a study of T-cell reconstitution after alpha-beta-depleted transplantation in children. One entry per CDR3 protein, called by TCRdb with MiXCR from the PCR reads. The table lists approximately 650,000 distinct CDR3 sequences, over 10% of them singletons. The sequences come from PBMCs, collected before TCRalphabeta/CD19-depleted stem cell transplant. Source of these receptors: a girl aged 2 to 10 with congenital amegakaryocytic thrombocytopenia, due to receive a stem cell transplant. Both conserved end residues are part of each CDR3. The D gene is left open where the match is weak. Not every row has a clone size; where given, it reads once, few, many or a size class.

v_call,clone_size,j_call,d_call,cdr3_nt,cdr3_aa
TRBV20-1,many,TRBJ2-1,.,TGCAGTGCTAGGGACGGAATCAGAAGCTCCTACAATGAGCAGTTCTTC,CSARDGIRSSYNEQFF
TRBV7-9,few,TRBJ2-1,TRBD2,TGTGCCAGCAGCCCGCGGACTAGATGGGACAATGAGCAGTTCTTC,CASSPRTRWDNEQFF
TRBV28,few,TRBJ2-1,.,TGTGCCACCAAAAGATCTGGGGATGAGCAGTTCTTC,CATKRSGDEQFF
TRBV29-1,many,TRBJ1-5,.,TGCAGCGTTTTTTTAGAGACGGGGAGCCAGCATTTT,CSVFLETGSQHF
TRBV5-1,.,TRBJ2-1,.,TGCGCCAGCAGCTTGAAAAATGGAGGGGTCCCCTACAATGAGCAGTTCTTC,CASSLKNGGVPYNEQFF
TRBV20-1,.,TRBJ2-1,.,TGCAGTGCTCAACAGAGAAGGGGACTCCAGGCGTACAATGAGCAGTTCTTC,CSAQQRRGLQAYNEQFF
TRBV7-3,many,TRBJ2-1,TRBD2,TGTGCCAGCAGCCCGGGACTAGCGGGACTCAGTGAGCAGTTCTTC,CASSPGLAGLSEQFF
TRBV12-3/TRBV12-4,few,TRBJ2-7,TRBD1,TGTGCCAGCAGCCCACAGGGGGTTTTCCGCTACGAGCAGTACTTC,CASSPQGVFRYEQYF
TRBV6-5,many,TRBJ2-7,.,TGTGCCAGCAGTTATGCGCGGACCACTGAGCAGTACTTC,CASSYARTTEQYF
TRBV5-1,.,TRBJ2-2,TRBD1,TGCGCCAGCAGCTTACAGGGGGCGGAAAGCTCCGGGGAGCTGTTTTTT,CASSLQGAESSGELFF
TRBV7-9,few,TRBJ2-5,.,TGTGCCAGCAGCCTGCAGCCCCAAGAGACCCAGTACTTC,CASSLQPQETQYF
TRBV10-3,many,TRBJ2-5,.,TGTGCCATCAGTGAAGAGGCCTGGAAAGAGACCCAGTACTTC,CAISEEAWKETQYF
TRBV7-2,few,TRBJ2-5,.,TGTGCCAGCAGCTTAGGACTAGTGGGCCAAGAGACCCAGTACTTC,CASSLGLVGQETQYF
TRBV5-1,many,TRBJ2-5,.,TGCGCCAGCAGCCCCACGCCTAGCGAGACCCAGTACTTC,CASSPTPSETQYF
TRBV11-2,.,TRBJ2-1,.,TGTGCCAGCAGCCCAGGGGTCTGGACAGAAGACAATGAGCAGTTCTTC,CASSPGVWTEDNEQFF
TRBV24-1,many,TRBJ2-1,.,TGTGCCACCAGTGGAAACGGCCTTCGGAATGAGCAGTTCTTC,CATSGNGLRNEQFF
TRBV20-1,few,TRBJ1-4,.,TGCAGTGCTACCCCAGGCGGAGGGGATAAACTGTTTTTT,CSATPGGGDKLFF
TRBV20-1,few,TRBJ2-3,.,TGCAGTGCTAGAGCCTACCGGGACCCTAGCATCACAGATACGCAGTATTTT,CSARAYRDPSITDTQYF
TRBV29-1,.,TRBJ1-1,.,TGCAGCGTTGAACCCGGTCCTGTGGGGACTGAAGCTTTCTTT,CSVEPGPVGTEAFF
TRBV2,.,TRBJ1-4,TRBD1,TGTGCCAGCAGTCCAAACAGGGGGTATGAAAAACTGTTTTTT,CASSPNRGYEKLFF
TRBV18,.,TRBJ2-1,.,TGTGCCAGCTCACCCCAGCTAATCTCCTACAATGAGCAGTTCTTC,CASSPQLISYNEQFF
TRBV12-3/TRBV12-4,few,TRBJ1-6,.,TGTGCCAGCAGTTTATACAGCAATTCACCCCTCCACTTT,CASSLYSNSPLHF
TRBV10-3,many,TRBJ2-2,.,TGTGCCATCAGTGAGTCGGTCAGGGAAGGCTCCGGGGAGCTGTTTTTT,CAISESVREGSGELFF
TRBV5-1,few,TRBJ2-7,TRBD2,TGCGCCAGCAGCTGGAAGGGACTAGCGGGAGACAACGAGCAGTACTTC,CASSWKGLAGDNEQYF
TRBV19,.,TRBJ2-1,TRBD2,TGTGCCAGTAGTATTGAACTAGCGGGAGCGAAGCAGTTCTTC,CASSIELAGAKQFF
TRBV7-3,.,TRBJ2-1,TRBD2,TGTGCCAGCAGCTTAAGCGGGAGTATTTACAATGAGCAGTTCTTC,CASSLSGSIYNEQFF
TRBV5-1,many,TRBJ2-2,.,TGCGCCAGCAGCCCCGAAGCTCTGACTAACACCGGGGAGCTGTTTTTT,CASSPEALTNTGELFF
TRBV6-2/TRBV6-3,.,TRBJ2-1,TRBD2,TGTGCCAGCCTGAGGGGACTAGCCATCCCCTACAATGAGCAGTTCTTC,CASLRGLAIPYNEQFF
TRBV9,few,TRBJ2-1,.,TGTGCCAGCAGCGTATCTAGCGTTGAATGGGATGAGCAGTTCTTC,CASSVSSVEWDEQFF
TRBV7-9,few,TRBJ2-7,TRBD2,TGTGCCAGCAGTTACACAGGGACGGGAGGGTACGAGCAGTACTTC,CASSYTGTGGYEQYF
TRBV5-1,many,TRBJ2-1,TRBD2,TGCGCCAGCAGCTTGGCTACTAGCGGGCATTACAATGAGCAGTTCTTC,CASSLATSGHYNEQFF
TRBV5-4,few,TRBJ1-1,.,TGTGCCGGCCATTGGGGGGGGGCGAACACTGAAGCTTTCTTT,CAGHWGGANTEAFF
TRBV29-1,few,TRBJ2-7,TRBD1,TGCAGCGTTGGGACAGGGTCAAACTCCTACGAGCAGTACTTC,CSVGTGSNSYEQYF
TRBV15,many,TRBJ2-1,.,TGTGCCACCAGCGGTACAGGGTCCAGCTCCTACAATGAGCAGTTCTTC,CATSGTGSSSYNEQFF
TRBV20-1,.,TRBJ2-3,TRBD2,TGCAGTGCAGAATCCGGGACTAGTTCCACAGATACGCAGTATTTT,CSAESGTSSTDTQYF
TRBV7-6,many,TRBJ2-7,TRBD1,TGTGCCAGCAGCTTAGCGGACAGGGGCGTCTACGAGCAGTACTTC,CASSLADRGVYEQYF
TRBV18,many,TRBJ1-3,.,TGTGCCAGCTCACCCGGCAGGAGCCGATCTGGAAACACCATATATTTT,CASSPGRSRSGNTIYF
TRBV11-2,few,TRBJ2-7,.,TGTGCCAGCAGCTTCGGGTTCCACGAGCAGTACTTC,CASSFGFHEQYF
TRBV7-2,many,TRBJ1-5,.,TGTGCCAGCAGCCCGCAGACCGGGGGAAATCAGCCCCAGCATTTT,CASSPQTGGNQPQHF
TRBV11-3,.,TRBJ1-1,.,TGTGCCAGCAGCGCCTACGAGGACACTGAAGCTTTCTTT,CASSAYEDTEAFF
TRBV20-1,.,TRBJ1-2,.,TGCAGTGCTAACTCGGACAGTAACTATGGCTACACCTTC,CSANSDSNYGYTF
TRBV29-1,many,TRBJ2-3,.,TGCAGCTTCGACAGCACAGATACGCAGTATTTT,CSFDSTDTQYF
TRBV29-1,.,TRBJ2-7,.,TGCAGCGCCGCCCTGGCCACCGGTAGCTCCTACGAGCAGTACTTC,CSAALATGSSYEQYF
TRBV5-1,many,TRBJ2-3,TRBD1,TGCGCCAGCAGCCTCGGACAGGGGGTGAGGATCACAGATACGCAGTATTTT,CASSLGQGVRITDTQYF
TRBV12-3/TRBV12-4,.,TRBJ2-2,.,TGTGCCAGCAGTGGGGTCGGGCCCACCGGGGAGCTGTTTTTT,CASSGVGPTGELFF
TRBV28,many,TRBJ2-7,TRBD2,TGTGCCAGCAGCTTTAGCGGGGGCTCCTACGAGCAGTACTTC,CASSFSGGSYEQYF
TRBV7-8,many,TRBJ2-1,TRBD2,TGTGCCAGCAGCAAGACTAGCGGGAGGGCCGTAGGTCTTACCTACAATGAGCAGTTCTTC,CASSKTSGRAVGLTYNEQFF
TRBV29-1,.,TRBJ2-1,.,TGCAGCGTTGCCCGAAACAATGAGCAGTTCTTC,CSVARNNEQFF
TRBV5-1,many,TRBJ2-7,TRBD2,TGCGCCAGCAGCCCCGAGCGGGAGAAGCAGTACTTC,CASSPEREKQYF
TRBV5-1,.,TRBJ2-7,TRBD1,TGCGCCAGCAGCTTGAATATTATCTCGTGGGGACAGGGCTACGAGCAGTACTTC,CASSLNIISWGQGYEQYF